This T cell receptor beta chain came from a study of cytomegalovirus exposure and HLA in healthy donors. The wider study: A prior analysis found 90 million to 120 million unique TCR beta sequences from 150 million to 200 million T cells.

General study results and limits: Indistinguishable V segments, including TRBV6-2 and TRBV6-3, were excluded. From TCR beta sequences, most subjects' HLA-A and HLA-B alleles were reportedly predicted accurately. Beyond CMV serostatus, there was no information to go on about immune exposure.

Regarding this clone: Its antigen remains unknown.

V was trimmed by 1 base and J by 6 bases, leaving 14 bases between them. Germline CDR1 is SGDLS and CDR2 is YYNGEE. The CDR3 is made up of 14 amino acids. The PCR contained 60 Vbeta and 13 Jbeta primers. Assay used: immunoSEQ multiplex PCR; TCRdb lists only in-frame clones, some missing. The sample holds around 150,000 clones, roughly 70% seen once. The chain couples TRBV9 to TRBJ2-7; D is perhaps TRBD1 (6 bases). The sample comprised PBMCs. This TCR came from a woman aged 30 to 39 in good health and CMV-seronegative. This chain's CDR3 is CASSVIALGGEQYF. CDR3 DNA: TGTGCCAGCAGCGTAATTGCCTTAGGGGGCGAGCAGTACTTC.